These 30 T cell receptor beta chains came from one sample sequenced in a study of blood T cell repertoires in COVID-19. Assay used: immunoSEQ multiplex PCR; TCRdb lists only in-frame clones, some missing. The data contain approximately 220,000 clones, about nine tenths of them singletons. Source material: peripheral blood. Receptor source: a woman aged 50 to 60 with acute or convalescent COVID-19.

A few counts support this clone. The chain links TRBV4-1 to TRBJ1-3; D remains ambiguous. This CDR3 has 16 residues. V gave up 4 bases and J gave up 0 bases, with 13 bases separating them. Germline CDR1 and CDR2: MGHRA and YSYEKL. CDR3 in amino acids: CASSLAGDPSGNTIYF. CDR3 coding DNA: TGCGCCAGCAGCCTAGCTGGCGACCCCTCTGGAAACACCATATATTTT.

J is TRBJ1-1 and V is TRBV29-1, with 10 positions matching TRBD1. The CDR3 consists of 15 residues. CDR1 is SQVTM, CDR2 ANQGSEA, per germline. V was pared by 4 bases and J by 0 bases, with 5 bases of the junction left unmatched. The CDR3 nucleotides read TGCAGCGTTGTGGGACAGGGGCTATTGAACACTGAAGCTTTCTTT. The encoded protein is CSVVGQGLLNTEAFF.

As to this clone: A junction end diverges from the germline sequence, so it may reflect a read error. The genes are TRBV7-2 and TRBJ1-6, with TRBD1 as a possible D gene (5 bases). Germline CDR1 and CDR2: SGHTA and FQGNSA. This CDR3 region has 13 residues. This chain's CDR3 is CASTLPGNSPLHF. The DNA of the CDR3 is TGTGCCAGCACCTTACCAGGGAATTCACCCCTCCACTTT.

This rearrangement joins TRBV19 to TRBJ2-6; 8 bases are a match to TRBD1. The CDR3 is made up of 15 amino acids. V gave up 9 bases and J gave up 4 bases; unmatched junction bases: 8. Germline-derived CDR1 and CDR2 are LNHDA and SQIVND (reference sequence). CDR3 region: CASLRTGSGANVLTF. The CDR3, as DNA: TGTGCCAGCCTAAGGACAGGGTCCGGGGCCAACGTCCTGACTTTC.

This chain connects TRBV11-2 to TRBJ2-1, with 8 nucleotides matching TRBD2. The CDR3 contains 15 residues. The J segment lost 14 bases and the V segment lost 3 bases, leaving 15 bases of the junction unmatched. The V gene's germline CDR1 is SGHAT and CDR2 FQNNGV. CDR3: CASSLGVGLAGLKFF. The DNA for the CDR3 is TGTGCCAGCAGCTTGGGCGTAGGGCTAGCGGGTCTCAAGTTCTTC.

The chain combines TRBV11-2 with TRBJ1-1; tentative D call: TRBD1 (5 bases). The CDR3 runs to 13 residues. The germline CDR1 and CDR2 sequences are SGHAT and FQNNGV. V lost 2 bases, J lost 1 base, and 5 bases lay in between. The DNA of the CDR3 is TGTGCCAGCAGCTTACAGGGGAACACTGAAGCTTTCTTT. Its protein product is CASSLQGNTEAFF.

The chain uses TRBV9 and TRBJ1-2, with D possibly being TRBD1 (5 bases). The germline V gene has CDR1 SGDLS and CDR2 YYNGEE. V lost 3 bases, J lost 0 bases, and 18 bases lay in between. The CDR3 totals 17 residues. For the CDR3, the DNA is TGTGCCAGCAGCGCCCCCCGCGACAGTCTTTCTAACTATGGCTACACCTTC. It specifies CASSAPRDSLSNYGYTF.

The rearrangement links TRBV12-3 or TRBV12-4 to TRBJ1-5; TRBD1 matches 7 bases. The CDR3 loop spans 13 amino acids. The V gene end was trimmed by 5 bases and the J gene end by 13 bases; junction bases not matched to a gene: 11. CDR3 sequence (DNA): TGTGCCAGCAGTGACTGGGGACAGTCTGCGCAGCATTTT. It specifies CASSDWGQSAQHF.

V and J are TRBV10-3 and TRBJ2-7, with 16 bases lining up with TRBD2. The CDR3 has 16 residues. V shed 6 bases, J shed 4 bases, and the junction held 6 bases outside the gene matches. Germline values: CDR1 ENHRY, CDR2 SYGVKD. The CDR3, as DNA: TGTGCCATCAGCGATGGGACTAGCGGGAGGGGGTACGAGCAGTACTTC. It codes for CAISDGTSGRGYEQYF.

This chain connects TRBV10-3 to TRBJ1-5; TRBD1 is a possible D gene (6 bases). Trimming left V 7 bases short and J 3 bases short, with 10 bases between. The CDR3 is 13 residues long. The germline gives CDR1 ENHRY, CDR2 SYGVKD. The CDR3, as DNA: TGTGCCATCACCACAGGGATCAATCAGCCCCAGCATTTT. Protein product: CAITTGINQPQHF.

This clone turned up a few times. The chain couples TRBV5-1 to TRBJ2-3; the match to TRBD2 covers 8 bases. Germline V gene data show CDR1 as SGHRS and CDR2 as YFSETQ. The ends lost 3 bases at V and 7 bases at J; junction bases unmatched: 7. The CDR3 is 14 residues long. Written as DNA, the CDR3 is TGCGCCAGCAGCTCAAGCCTTAGCGGGAATACGCAGTATTTT. The encoded protein is CASSSSLSGNTQYF.

This clone is a singleton in its sample. J is TRBJ1-5 and V is TRBV19; 12 nucleotides agree with TRBD1. Germline trimming cut 4 bases from V and 6 bases from J; bases unmatched to any gene: 10. The germline V gene encodes CDR1 LNHDA and CDR2 SQIVND (reference sequence). The CDR3 has 17 residues. The DNA for the CDR3 is TGTGCCAGTAGTACCGGGACAGGGGGCGCTTTCGGTCAGCCCCAGCATTTT. Translated, it gives CASSTGTGGAFGQPQHF.

The chain combines TRBV6-1 with TRBJ1-2; D not certain. The V gene's germline CDR1 is MNHNS and CDR2 SASEGT. The CDR3 contains 13 residues. V was trimmed by 10 bases and J by 5 bases, leaving 17 bases between them. This chain's CDR3 is CAITAGNRYGYTF. The CDR3 region has the DNA TGTGCCATTACCGCCGGGAATAGGTATGGCTACACCTTC.

CDR3 nucleotide sequence: TGTGCTAGTGGTTTTGGGAGGGCAGGGAGACAGCCCCAGCATTTT. Translation gives CASGFGRAGRQPQHF. The chain carries TRBV12-5 and TRBJ1-5, with TRBD1 as a possible D gene (5 bases). The CDR3 totals 15 residues. V was trimmed by 3 bases and J by 7 bases, leaving 16 bases between them. Germline assignment: CDR1 LGHNT and CDR2 FRNRAP. Looking up the rest from reference TRBV12-5 and TRBJ1-5 gives the full variable domain: DARVTQTPRHKVTEMGQEVTMRCQPILGHNTVFWYRQTMMQGLELLAYFRNRAPLDDSGMPKDRFSAEMPDATLATLKIQPSEPRDSAVYFCASGFGRAGRQPQHFGDGTRLSIL.

The chain couples TRBV24-1 to TRBJ2-5; D remains ambiguous. V was trimmed by 0 bases and J by 5 bases, leaving 12 bases between them. Looked up from germline, CDR1 is KGHDR and CDR2 is SFDVKD. The CDR3 length is 15 residues. CDR3 coding DNA: TGTGCCACCAGTGATTTGGATCTGGGTAGCGAGACCCAGTACTTC. This encodes CATSDLDLGSETQYF.

V is TRBV24-1 and J is TRBJ2-1, with D tentatively TRBD2 (6 bases). Germline V gives CDR1 KGHDR, CDR2 SFDVKD. V lost 4 bases and J lost 6, with 12 bases in between. The CDR3 is 14 amino acids. The CDR3 nucleotides read TGTGCCACCAGTGACGGGGGAGTGGCCAATGAGCAGTTCTTC. Its protein product is CATSDGGVANEQFF.

Remarks on this clone: The junction departs from the called germline gene at one end, perhaps through a read error. The chain links TRBV3-1 (or the pseudogene TRBV3-2) to TRBJ1-6, with D possibly matching TRBD1 (5 bases). The length of the CDR3 is 14 residues. Germline V lookup: CDR1 LGHDT, CDR2 YNNKEL (reference sequence). CDR3 protein: CASSQGQINSPLHF. Written as DNA, the CDR3 is TGTGCCAGCAGCCAAGGACAGATTAATTCGCCCCTCCACTTT.

The chain recombines TRBV5-1 with TRBJ1-5; 7 bases are shared with TRBD1. Unmatched junction bases numbered 7, after V lost 4 bases and J lost 3 bases. Germline CDR1 reads SGHRS; CDR2 reads YFSETQ. The length of the CDR3 is 15 residues. The CDR3 here is CASSPGGILNQPQHF. In nucleotides, the CDR3 is TGCGCCAGCAGCCCAGGGGGAATCCTCAATCAGCCCCAGCATTTT.

The chain recombines TRBV7-9 with TRBJ1-3; D not resolved. Per germline, CDR1 SEHNR and CDR2 FQNEAQ (reference sequence). V lost 3 bases to trimming and J lost 3 bases, with 12 bases between them. The CDR3 totals 15 residues. The CDR3 loop reads CASSFQMENGNTIYF. As DNA, the CDR3 is TGTGCCAGCAGCTTCCAGATGGAGAATGGAAACACCATATATTTT.

The genes are TRBV15 and TRBJ1-5; 9 bases are a match to TRBD1. This CDR3 comprises 16 residues. Germline CDR1 reads LNHNV; CDR2 reads YYDKDF (reference sequence). V was clipped by 3 bases and J by 7 bases; unmatched bases: 10. The CDR3 spells CATSSKAGQGGQPQHF. The CDR3 bases are TGTGCCACCAGCAGTAAGGCGGGACAGGGAGGACAGCCCCAGCATTTT.

V usage is TRBV18 and J usage is TRBJ2-3; 8 bases agree with TRBD2. J was trimmed by 1 base and V by 3 bases; bases with no gene match: 9. The CDR3 loop spans 17 amino acids. CDR1 is KGHSH, CDR2 LQKENI, per germline. The CDR3 sequence: CASSPPGSGTGTDTQYF. The CDR3 bases are TGTGCCAGCTCACCCCCGGGTAGCGGGACTGGCACAGATACGCAGTATTTT.

The sample holds one count of this clone. The chain joins TRBV21-1 to TRBJ1-6. TRBV21-1 is described as a pseudogene. The CDR3 has 13 amino acids. CDR3 sequence reads: CASSKSDGTPLHF. The DNA of the CDR3 is TGTGCCAGCAGCAAATCAGACGGGACACCCCTCCACTTT.

The genes are TRBV24-1 and TRBJ1-4; 7 bases are shared with TRBD1. With V trimmed by 4 bases and J by 4 bases, 8 bases remained unmatched. This CDR3 has 16 residues. Germline V gene sequence: CDR1 KGHDR, CDR2 SFDVKD. CDR3: CATSDSTGEGNEKLFF. The CDR3 DNA sequence: TGTGCCACCAGTGACTCAACAGGGGAAGGTAATGAAAAACTGTTTTTT.

The V gene is TRBV2, the J gene TRBJ1-1, with D maybe TRBD1 (5 bases). Per the germline V gene, CDR1 is SNHLY and CDR2 is FYNNEI. CDR3 length: 11 amino acids. The CDR3 DNA is TGTGTCCTAGGCGGGGGCACTGAAGCTTTCTTT. This encodes CVLGGGTEAFF.

The rearrangement uses TRBV2 and TRBJ2-5, with a tentative D call TRBD2 (5 bases). The CDR3 is 12 amino acids. Germline V gene sequence: CDR1 SNHLY, CDR2 FYNNEI. Trimming stripped 7 bases from V and 5 bases from J, with 11 bases between. The CDR3 is CASKERGETQYF. For the CDR3, the DNA is TGTGCCAGCAAGGAGCGCGGGGAGACCCAGTACTTC. Full variable domain (rest looked up from reference TRBV2 and TRBJ2-5): EPEVTQTPSHQVTQMGQEVILRCVPISNHLYFYWYRQILGQKVEFLVSFYNNEISEKSEIFDDQFSVERPDGSNFTLKIRSTKLEDSAMYFCASKERGETQYFGPGTRLLVL.

The V and J genes are TRBV6-1 and TRBJ2-5, with D tentatively TRBD2 (7 bases). This CDR3 is built from 14 residues. Deletions cut 0 bases from V and 14 bases from J, with 19 bases between. Germline assignment: CDR1 MNHNS and CDR2 SASEGT. CDR3 residues: CASSEAGAGAPAYF. CDR3 nucleotide sequence: TGTGCCAGCAGTGAAGCTGGCGCGGGGGCCCCGGCCTACTTC.

CDR3 DNA sequence: TGTGCCAGCAGGGCGGACAGGGGGCTTAATGAAAAACTGTTTTTT. Translated, it gives CASRADRGLNEKLFF. The J gene is TRBJ1-4, the V gene TRBV28, with 11 bases identical to TRBD1. The CDR3 is 15 residues long. Germline values: CDR1 MDHEN, CDR2 SYDVKM. Trimming removed 6 bases from V and 4 bases from J; junction bases left unmatched: 4. The variable domain in full, with the rest retrieved from reference TRBV28 and TRBJ1-4, is DVKVTQSSRYLVKRTGEKVFLECVQDMDHENMFWYRQDPGLGLRLIYFSYDVKMKEKGDIPEGYSVSREKKERFSLILESASTNQTSMYLCASRADRGLNEKLFFGSGTQLSVL.

The chain couples TRBV6-6 to TRBJ1-1, with 10 bases aligning to TRBD1. With V trimmed by 0 bases and J by 4 bases, 2 bases remained unmatched. CDR1 is MNHNY, CDR2 SVGAGI, per germline (reference sequence). This CDR3 spans 15 amino acids. This CDR3 is CASSYSGQGGTEAFF. CDR3 sequence (DNA): TGTGCCAGCAGTTACTCAGGACAGGGGGGCACTGAAGCTTTCTTT.

The CDR3 spells CASSRDRNEQFF. CDR3 sequence (DNA): TGTGCCAGCAGTCGGGACAGGAATGAGCAGTTCTTC. This sequence joins TRBV6-2 or TRBV6-3 and TRBJ2-1, with 8 positions matching TRBD1. The CDR3 consists of 12 residues. V lost 5 bases to trimming and J lost 7 bases; unmatched junction nucleotides: 1. The germline V gene encodes CDR1 MNHEY and CDR2 SVGEGT.

J is TRBJ2-3 and V is TRBV9; 11 bases map to TRBD2. V dropped 6 bases and J dropped 4; count of bases not matched to a gene: 13. CDR1 is SGDLS, CDR2 YYNGEE, per germline. The CDR3 loop spans 17 amino acids. CDR3 sequence: CASKGTSGSGGADTQYF. CDR3 nucleotide sequence: TGTGCCAGCAAAGGGACTAGCGGTTCGGGGGGCGCAGATACGCAGTATTTT.